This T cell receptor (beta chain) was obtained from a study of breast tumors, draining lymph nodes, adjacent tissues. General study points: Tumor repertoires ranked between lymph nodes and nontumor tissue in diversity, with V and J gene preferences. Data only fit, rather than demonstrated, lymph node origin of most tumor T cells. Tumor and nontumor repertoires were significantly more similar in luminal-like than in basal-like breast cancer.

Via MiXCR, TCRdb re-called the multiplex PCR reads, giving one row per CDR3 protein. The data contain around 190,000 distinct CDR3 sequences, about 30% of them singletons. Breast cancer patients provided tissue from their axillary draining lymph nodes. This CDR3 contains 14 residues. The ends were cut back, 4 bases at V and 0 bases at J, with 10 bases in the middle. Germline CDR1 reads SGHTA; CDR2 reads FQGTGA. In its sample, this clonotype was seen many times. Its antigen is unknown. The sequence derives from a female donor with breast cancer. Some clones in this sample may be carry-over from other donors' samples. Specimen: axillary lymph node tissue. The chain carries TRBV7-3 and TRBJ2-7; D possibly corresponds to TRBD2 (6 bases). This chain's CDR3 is CASSSSGLSYEQYF. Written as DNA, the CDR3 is TGTGCCAGCAGCTCGTCGGGACTCTCCTACGAGCAGTACTTC.